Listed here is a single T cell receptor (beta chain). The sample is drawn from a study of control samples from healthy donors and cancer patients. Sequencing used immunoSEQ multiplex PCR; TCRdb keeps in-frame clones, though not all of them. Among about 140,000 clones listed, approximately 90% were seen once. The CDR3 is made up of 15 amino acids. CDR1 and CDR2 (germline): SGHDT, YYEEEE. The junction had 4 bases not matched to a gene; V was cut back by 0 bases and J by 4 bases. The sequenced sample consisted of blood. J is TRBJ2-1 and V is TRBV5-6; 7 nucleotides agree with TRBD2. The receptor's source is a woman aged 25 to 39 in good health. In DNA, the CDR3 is TGTGCCAGCAGCTTGGAGCTAGCGGAATACAATGAGCAGTTCTTC. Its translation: CASSLELAEYNEQFF.